The text below deals with one TCR beta chain. Data came from immunoSEQ multiplex PCR; TCRdb stores just in-frame clones and leaves some out. The sample lists roughly 73,000 clones; 70% to 80% were seen once. This record belongs to a study of blood T cell repertoires in COVID-19. The overall study: Researchers got acute and convalescent COVID-19 samples from the United States, Italy and Spain. Nucleic acid was either cDNA or gDNA, and it came from T cells, B-cell-depleted T cells, or PBMCs.

This CDR3 has 14 amino acids. V trimming: 5 bases; J trimming: 6 bases; junction bases outside the gene matches: 9. Germline loops: CDR1 SGHTS, CDR2 YDEGEE. Sequencing was done on a sample of peripheral blood. This clonotype was sampled from a human donor in a cohort sampled during active COVID-19. The chain has TRBV5-8 and TRBJ2-7, with 9 bases that match TRBD1. CDR3 protein: CASRPGQGRGEQYF. The DNA for the CDR3 is TGTGCCAGCAGGCCGGGACAGGGTCGGGGCGAGCAGTACTTC.